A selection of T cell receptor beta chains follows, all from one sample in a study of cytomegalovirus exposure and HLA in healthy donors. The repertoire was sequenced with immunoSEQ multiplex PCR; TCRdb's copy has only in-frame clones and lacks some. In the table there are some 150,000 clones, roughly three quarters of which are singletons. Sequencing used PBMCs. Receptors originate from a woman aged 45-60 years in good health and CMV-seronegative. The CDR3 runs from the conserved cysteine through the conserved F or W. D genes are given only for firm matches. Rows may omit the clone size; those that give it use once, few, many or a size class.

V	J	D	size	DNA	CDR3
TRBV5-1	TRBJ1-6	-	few	TGCGCCAGCAGTCGCGACATCTATAATTCACCCCTCCACTTT	CASSRDIYNSPLHF
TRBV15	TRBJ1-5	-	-	TGTGCCACCAGCAGTCAGGTACTCCCCGATCAGCCCCAGCATTTT	CATSSQVLPDQPQHF
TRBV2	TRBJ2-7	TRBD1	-	TGTGCCAGCAGTTGGAGCCGGGACAGGGGGCTTAGGCAGTACTTC	CASSWSRDRGLRQYF
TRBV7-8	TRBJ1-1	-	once	TGTGCCAGCAGCGATCGAGTCACTGAAGCTTTCTTT	CASSDRVTEAFF
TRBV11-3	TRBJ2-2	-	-	TGTGCCAGCAGTAAGGACAGAGCCAACACCGGGGAGCTGTTTTTT	CASSKDRANTGELFF
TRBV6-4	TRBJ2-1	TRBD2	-	TGTGCCAGCAGTGACTCGACGGGGGGGTACAATGAGCAGTTCTTC	CASSDSTGGYNEQFF
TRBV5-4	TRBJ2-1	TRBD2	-	TGTGCCAGCAGCTTCACCACTAGCGGGGGACAAAACAATGAGCAGTTCTTC	CASSFTTSGGQNNEQFF
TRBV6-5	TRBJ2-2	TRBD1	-	TGTGCCAGCAGTTACTCGACGACCGGGACAGGGCTGATTTTT	CASSYSTTGTGLIF
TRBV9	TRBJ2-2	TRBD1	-	TGTGCCAGCAGCGTAGGGGGACAGAGTAACACCGGGGAGCTGTTTTTT	CASSVGGQSNTGELFF
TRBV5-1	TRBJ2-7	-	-	TGCGCCAGCAGCTTGGGGGGGGTGCGCGAGCAGTACTTC	CASSLGGVREQYF
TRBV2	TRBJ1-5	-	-	TGTGCCACTAAGCGGGGCCTATTGGGCAATCAGCCCCAGCATTTT	CATKRGLLGNQPQHF
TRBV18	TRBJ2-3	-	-	TGTGCCAGCTCACCCTTTAGCGGATCTAGCACAGATACGCAGTATTTT	CASSPFSGSSTDTQYF
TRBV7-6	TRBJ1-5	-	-	TGTGCCAGCAGCAATACCGGGGGTCGGCAGCCCCAGCATTTT	CASSNTGGRQPQHF
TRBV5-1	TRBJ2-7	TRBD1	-	TGCGCCAGCAGCGTGACAGGGAATACCTACGAGCAGTACTTC	CASSVTGNTYEQYF
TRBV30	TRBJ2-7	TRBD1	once	TGTGCCTGGAGCCCCGGGACAGGGCCCTACGAGCAGTACTTC	CAWSPGTGPYEQYF
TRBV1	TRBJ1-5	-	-	TGCACCAGCAGCCAAGTACAGGGCAGTCAGCCCCAGCATTTT	CTSSQVQGSQPQHF
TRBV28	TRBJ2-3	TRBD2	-	TGTGCCAGCTCCGAAGCGGGGGACACAGATACGCAGTATTTT	CASSEAGDTDTQYF
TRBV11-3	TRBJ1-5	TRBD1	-	TGTGCCAGCAGCGCCCGGGACAGGGTCGATCAGCCCCAGCATTTT	CASSARDRVDQPQHF
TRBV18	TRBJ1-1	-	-	TGTGCCAGCTCACCTCTTATGGACATGAAGAACACTGAAGCTTTCTTT	CASSPLMDMKNTEAFF
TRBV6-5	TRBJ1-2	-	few	TGTGCCAGCAGTAACCCAGGCCTGCGTTCCGGCTACACCTTC	CASSNPGLRSGYTF
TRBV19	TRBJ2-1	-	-	TGTGCCAGTAGTACCTTAAATGAGCAGTTCTTC	CASSTLNEQFF
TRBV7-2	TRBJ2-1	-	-	TGTGCCAGCAGCTTAGCCTCCTCACCGGACAATGAGCAGTTCTTC	CASSLASSPDNEQFF
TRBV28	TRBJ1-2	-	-	TGTGCCACCCACCCAGGGGTTAAGGATGGCTACACCTTC	CATHPGVKDGYTF
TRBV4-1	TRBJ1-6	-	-	TGCGCCAGCAGCCAAGTCCCACACCTAGGTACCCTCCACTTT	CASSQVPHLGTLHF
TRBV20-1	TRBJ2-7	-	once	TGCAGTGCTTCTCCCTCCTACGAGCAGTACTTC	CSASPSYEQYF
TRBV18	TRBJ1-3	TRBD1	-	TGTGCCAGCCCATCGGACAGGGACGATGGAAACACCATATATTTT	CASPSDRDDGNTIYF
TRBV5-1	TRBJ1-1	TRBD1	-	TGCGCCAGCAGTGGGGACAGGGGGCGCGGCACTGAAGCTTTCTTT	CASSGDRGRGTEAFF
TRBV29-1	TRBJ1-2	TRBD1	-	TGCAGCGGAATTGACAGGGGGGATAACTATGGCTACACCTTC	CSGIDRGDNYGYTF
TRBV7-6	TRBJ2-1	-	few	TGTGCCAGCAGCTTACTCCAGGGCTACAATGAGCAGTTCTTC	CASSLLQGYNEQFF
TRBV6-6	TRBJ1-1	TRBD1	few	TGTGCCAGCAGACCCGGGACAGAGCTGAACACTGAAGCTTTCTTT	CASRPGTELNTEAFF
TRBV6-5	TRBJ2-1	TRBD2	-	TGTGCCAGCAGTTACGGGACTAGCGGGAATGAGCAGTTCTTC	CASSYGTSGNEQFF
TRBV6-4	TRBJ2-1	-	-	TGTGCCAGCAGTGCGGACAGAGACAATGAGCAGTTCTTC	CASSADRDNEQFF
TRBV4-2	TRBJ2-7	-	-	TGTGCCAGCAGCCAGGTCGGTCGGGAATTATACGAGCAGTACTTC	CASSQVGRELYEQYF
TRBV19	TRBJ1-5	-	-	TGTGCCAGTAGTATAGATCCCTGGACTCATGCAATAAGCAATCAGCCCCAGCATTTT	CASSIDPWTHAISNQPQHF
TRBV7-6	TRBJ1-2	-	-	TGTGCCAGCAGCCGGGGAACGGACTATGGCTACACCTTC	CASSRGTDYGYTF
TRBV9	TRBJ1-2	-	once	TGTGCCAGCAGCGCCGGCAGTCCGGGTAACGGCTACACCTTC	CASSAGSPGNGYTF
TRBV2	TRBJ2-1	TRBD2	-	TGTGCCAGCAGCGCCTATGCGGGGGGTTTCTACAATGAGCAGTTCTTC	CASSAYAGGFYNEQFF
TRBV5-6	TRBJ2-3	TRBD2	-	TGTGCCAGCAGCTTGGTGGTAAGCGGGGACTCAGATACGCAGTATTTT	CASSLVVSGDSDTQYF
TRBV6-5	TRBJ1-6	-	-	TGTGCCAGCAGTTACCCCGGTTCACCCCTCCACTTT	CASSYPGSPLHF
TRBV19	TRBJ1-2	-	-	TGTGCCAGTAGTATAGTCGGGGTGGCGGTAGGCTACACCTTC	CASSIVGVAVGYTF
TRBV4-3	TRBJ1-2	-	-	TGCGCCAGCAGCCAACTCGGAGGGACTGGCTATGGCTACACCTTC	CASSQLGGTGYGYTF
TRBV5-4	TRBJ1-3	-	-	TGTGCCAGCAGCAATCGTACACCTGGAAACACCATATATTTT	CASSNRTPGNTIYF
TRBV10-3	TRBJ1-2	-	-	TGTGCCATCAGTCGCCTGGGGGATGCGGGAGGCTACACCTTC	CAISRLGDAGGYTF
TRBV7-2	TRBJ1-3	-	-	TGTGCCAGCAGCTCCGGACTCAGTGTGCGCGGCGGAAACACCATATATTTT	CASSSGLSVRGGNTIYF
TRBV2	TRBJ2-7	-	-	TGTGCCAGCAGGCCGGACAGTAGCTCCTACGAGCAGTACTTC	CASRPDSSSYEQYF
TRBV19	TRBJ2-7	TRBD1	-	TGTGCCAGTAGTACTGGACAGGGGTTCTCCTACGAGCAGTACTTC	CASSTGQGFSYEQYF